Ten or more counts support the clone carrying this T cell receptor beta chain. As yet, its antigen is unknown. The 5'RACE template-switching step produced TCR cDNA and added a universal primer site and UMIs. TCRdb processed the 5' RACE reads anew with MiXCR; each CDR3 protein has one entry. Of approximately 350,000 distinct CDR3 sequences listed, about 9.9% are singletons. The sample is drawn from a study of T cells after yellow fever vaccination. Overall study context: Where fractions had low cell numbers, libraries were prepared from them with the SMART-Seq v4 Ultra Low Input RNA kit. Study-level results: Researchers cautioned that FACS-sorted repertoires could harbor abundant clonotypes contaminating from the bulk population.

The sample was PBMCs, taken on the day of the first yellow fever vaccination. This clonotype was sampled from a man between 18 and 35 years old who received the YFV17D yellow fever vaccine.

In DNA, the CDR3 is TGTGCCATCAGTGATCTTACCACAGGGAAGATGGGCTCCTACGAGCAGTACTTC. Encoded protein: CAISDLTTGKMGSYEQYF. The chain uses TRBV10-3 and TRBJ2-7; a possible D gene is TRBD1 (6 bases). The CDR3 contains 18 residues. With 3 bases removed from V and 0 bases from J, the gap between germline ends came to 21 bases. The germline CDR1 and CDR2 sequences are ENHRY and SYGVKD.